This T cell receptor (beta chain) emerged from a study of OX40 agonist ivuxolimab in advanced cancers. For the study in its entirety: The costimulatory receptor OX40 (CD134) was targeted by ivuxolimab, a fully human IgG2 agonistic monoclonal antibody. Intravenous ivuxolimab was administered to patients every 2 weeks at six dose levels: 0.01, 0.1, 0.3, 1.5, 3 and 10 mg/kg. Of the roughly 54 patients in dose escalation, some 20 had hepatocellular carcinoma, approximately 15 had melanoma, 9 had renal cell carcinoma and 9 had head and neck cancer. A male proportion of roughly 80% and a mean age of approximately 58 years, ranging from 23 to 79, were recorded for the dose-escalation cohort. Patients were allowed to have had prior anti-PD-1, anti-PD-L1 or anti-CTLA-4 therapy, and around 40% of the dose-escalation patients had previously received checkpoint inhibitors. Three dose-escalation patients achieved partial responses, one with hepatocellular carcinoma and two with cutaneous melanoma. Peripheral TCRbeta sequencing aimed to test whether ivuxolimab altered TCR sequence diversity and caused clonal T-cell expansion. The paper covers the monotherapy dose-escalation part of the phase I ivuxolimab trial, which included N of about 56 patients. Broader findings and caveats from the paper: In the 0.1-3.0 mg/kg groups, partial responders were among the patients with the lowest normalized peripheral clonal expansion, particularly in CD8+ T cells. After ivuxolimab, CD8+ T cells had more expanded clones than CD4+ T cells on average. Clonal expansion of both CD4+ and CD8+ blood T cells was observed from baseline to week 6 at doses 0.1 to 3.0 mg/kg. The antigen specificity of the clonally expanded peripheral T cells was not determined. Low levels of normalized T-cell clonal expansion were also shown by some nonresponding patients.

This clone turned up a few times. Its antigen is not yet known. Base qualities are not provided; no much larger clone lies one nucleotide away. Relative to germline, V is missing 7 bases and J is missing 6 bases, with 10 bases of the junction outside any gene match. The germline V gene yields MDHEN for CDR1 and SYDVKM for CDR2. The CDR3, cysteine through phenylalanine, is 14 amino acids long. The entry retains the CDR3 DNA only, 42 bases that are in frame from base 1. For sequencing of the TCRbeta CDR3 region, genomic DNA was extracted from the sorted cells. TCRbeta CDR3 regions were sequenced using the immunoSEQ Assay. The table was pulled from immuneACCESS by TCRdb, which kept in-frame rearrangements only. Such tables lose some clones; where checked, under half of the loss comes from unresolved V genes, and the rest has no known cause. The sample records roughly 80,000 clones, roughly four fifths of which are singletons. The ten biggest clones cover roughly 1.8% of the sample.

Patients with a history of autoimmune disease or receiving systemic immunosuppression were excluded from the trial. Peripheral blood for TCR sequencing was collected from all dose cohorts at baseline, on cycle 4 day 1, and on cycle 7 day 1. The samples were taken from a phase I, first-in-human, multicenter, open-label dose-escalation trial of ivuxolimab. Adults with locally advanced or metastatic melanoma, renal cell, hepatocellular, or head and neck squamous cell carcinoma were enrolled in the trial. CD4+ and CD8+ T cells were sorted separately from peripheral blood before TCR sequencing. The clonotype was recovered from an adult with an advanced solid tumor such as melanoma, head and neck, liver or kidney cancer. The rearranged chain carries TRBV28 and TRBJ2-3, with TRBD1 matching 7 junction bases. Sequenced here: CD4+ or CD8+ T cells sorted from blood, sampled in a trial of the OX40 agonist ivuxolimab. The CDR3 sequence is CASTGLTGLDTQYF. The DNA sequence reads TGTGCCAGCACCGGGTTGACAGGGTTGGATACGCAGTATTTT.